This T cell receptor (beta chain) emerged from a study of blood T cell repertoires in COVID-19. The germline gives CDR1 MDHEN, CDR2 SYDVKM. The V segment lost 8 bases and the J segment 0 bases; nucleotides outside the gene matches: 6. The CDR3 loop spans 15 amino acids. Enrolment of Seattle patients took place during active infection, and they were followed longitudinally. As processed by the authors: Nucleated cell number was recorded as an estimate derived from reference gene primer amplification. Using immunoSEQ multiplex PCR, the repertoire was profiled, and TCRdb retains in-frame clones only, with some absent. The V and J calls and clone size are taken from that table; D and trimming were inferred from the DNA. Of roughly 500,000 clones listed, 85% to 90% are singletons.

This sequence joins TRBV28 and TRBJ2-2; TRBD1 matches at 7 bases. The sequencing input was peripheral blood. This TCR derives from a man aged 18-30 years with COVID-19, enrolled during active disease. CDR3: CASRRTGPNTGELFF. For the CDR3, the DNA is TGTGCCAGCCGTCGGACAGGCCCGAACACCGGGGAGCTGTTTTTT.